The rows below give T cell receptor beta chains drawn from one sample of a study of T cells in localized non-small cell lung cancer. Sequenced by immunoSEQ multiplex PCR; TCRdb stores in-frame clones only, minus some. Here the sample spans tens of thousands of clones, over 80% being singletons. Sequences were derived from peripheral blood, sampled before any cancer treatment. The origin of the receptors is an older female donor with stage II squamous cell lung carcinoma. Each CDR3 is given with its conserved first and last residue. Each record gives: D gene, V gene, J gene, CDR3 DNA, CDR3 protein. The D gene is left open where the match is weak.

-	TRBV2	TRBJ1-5	TGTGCCAGCAGTGTTCGTAGCGGGTTGAATCAGCCCCAGCATTTT	CASSVRSGLNQPQHF
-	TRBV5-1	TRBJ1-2	TGCGCCAGCAGCTTGGAGAATCTAGGTGGCTACACCTTC	CASSLENLGGYTF
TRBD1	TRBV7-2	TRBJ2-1	TGTGCCAGCAGCCTCTACAGGGGCGATGAGCAGTTCTTC	CASSLYRGDEQFF
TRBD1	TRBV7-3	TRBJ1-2	TGTGCCAGCAGCGCCCGCACAGGGGGTGATGGCTACACCTTC	CASSARTGGDGYTF
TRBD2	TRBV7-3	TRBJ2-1	TGTGCCAGCAGCCCGCCCCAGACTAGCGGGACTACCGAATTCTTC	CASSPPQTSGTTEFF
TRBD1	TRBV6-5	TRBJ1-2	TGTGCCAGCAGGCGGACAGGGGAGGGCTACACCTTC	CASRRTGEGYTF
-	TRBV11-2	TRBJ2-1	TGTGCCAGCAGCAACCAGGAGTTCGGTGAGCAGTTCTTC	CASSNQEFGEQFF
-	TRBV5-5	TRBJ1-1	TGTGCCAGCAGCGAGGACGAGGCCGGGCAAGTTCCCTTTGCTTTCTTT	CASSEDEAGQVPFAFF
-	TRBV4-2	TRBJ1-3	TGTGCCAGCAGCCAACAACGGGGGCCTGCCGGAAACACCATATATTTT	CASSQQRGPAGNTIYF
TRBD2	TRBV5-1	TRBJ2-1	TGCGCCAGCAGCTTGGTCGGACTAGCGGTTGACAATGAGCAGTTCTTC	CASSLVGLAVDNEQFF
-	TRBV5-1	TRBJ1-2	TGCGCCAGCAGCTTGGGGGCGAACTATGGCTACACCTTC	CASSLGANYGYTF
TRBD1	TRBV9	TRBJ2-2	TGTGCCAGCAGCGTCGGGACAGCCTCTCGCACCGGGGAGCTGTTTTTT	CASSVGTASRTGELFF
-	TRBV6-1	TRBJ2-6	TGTGCCAGCAGTGAAAGGGTCAACTCTGGGGCCAACGTCCTGACTTTC	CASSERVNSGANVLTF
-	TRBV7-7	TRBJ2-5	TGTGCTAGCAGCTTAGACGGGGGGCGCGGGGAGACCCAGTACTTC	CASSLDGGRGETQYF
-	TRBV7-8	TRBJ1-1	TGTGCCAGCAGCTTAGACAGGATATTGAACACTGAAGCTTTCTTT	CASSLDRILNTEAFF
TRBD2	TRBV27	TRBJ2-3	TGTGCCAGCAGTTTGAGCGGGGCCTACACAGATACGCAGTATTTT	CASSLSGAYTDTQYF